The clone carrying this TCR beta chain was seen only a few times. The CDR3 length is 13 residues. V lost 0 bases and J lost 9, with 15 bases in between. CDR1 is DFQATT and CDR2 is SNEGSKA in the germline V gene (reference sequence). The data stem from a study of T-cell reconstitution after alpha-beta-depleted transplantation in children. A TCRbeta library incorporating unique molecular identifiers was prepared. Each CDR3 protein is one row after TCRdb ran MiXCR on the PCR reads. The sample has just under 550,000 distinct CDR3 sequences, 15% to 20% seen once. The receptor comes from a human donor who donated a stem cell graft to a child with acute lymphoblastic leukemia. The chain combines TRBV20-1 with TRBJ2-7, with D hard to call. This specimen was PBMCs from the stem cell graft donor, taken from the stem cell graft. CDR3 nucleotides: TGCAGTGCTAGAGATGAAGTCACCACGACGCAGTACTTC. Translating gives CSARDEVTTTQYF.